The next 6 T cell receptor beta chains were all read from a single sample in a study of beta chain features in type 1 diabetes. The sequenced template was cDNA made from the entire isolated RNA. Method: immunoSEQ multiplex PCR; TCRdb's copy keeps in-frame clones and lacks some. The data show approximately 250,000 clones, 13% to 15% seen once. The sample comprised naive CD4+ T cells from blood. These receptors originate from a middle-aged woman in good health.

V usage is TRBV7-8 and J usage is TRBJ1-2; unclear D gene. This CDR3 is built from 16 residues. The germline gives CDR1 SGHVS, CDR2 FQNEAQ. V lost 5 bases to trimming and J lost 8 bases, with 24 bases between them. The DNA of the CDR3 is TGTGCCAGCAGCCGCGCCCTGGAGGCCTGGGCATCGGGCTACACCTTC. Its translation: CASSRALEAWASGYTF.

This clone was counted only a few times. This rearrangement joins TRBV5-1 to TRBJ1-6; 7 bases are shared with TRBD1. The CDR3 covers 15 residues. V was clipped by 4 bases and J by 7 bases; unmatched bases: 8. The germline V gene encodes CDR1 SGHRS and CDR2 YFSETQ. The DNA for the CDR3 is TGCGCCAGCAGCGTCGCCGGGACAGACAATTCACCCCTCCACTTT. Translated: CASSVAGTDNSPLHF.

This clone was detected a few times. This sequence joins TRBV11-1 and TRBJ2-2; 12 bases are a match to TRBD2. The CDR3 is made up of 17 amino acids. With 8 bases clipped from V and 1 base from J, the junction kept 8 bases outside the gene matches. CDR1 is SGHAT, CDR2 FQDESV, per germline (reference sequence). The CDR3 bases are TGTGCCAGCGGCCCCCTAGCGGGGGGGAGGAACACCGGGGAGCTGTTTTTT. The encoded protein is CASGPLAGGRNTGELFF.

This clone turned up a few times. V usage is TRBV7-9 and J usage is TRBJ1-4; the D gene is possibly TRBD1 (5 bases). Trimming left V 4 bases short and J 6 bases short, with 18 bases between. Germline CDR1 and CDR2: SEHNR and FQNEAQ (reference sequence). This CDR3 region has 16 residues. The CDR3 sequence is CASSSPSSGMDEKLFF. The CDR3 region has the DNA TGTGCCAGCAGCTCCCCCTCCTCAGGGATGGATGAAAAACTGTTTTTT. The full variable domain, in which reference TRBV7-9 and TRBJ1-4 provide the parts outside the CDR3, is DTGVSQNPRHKITKRGQNVTFRCDPISEHNRLYWYRQTLGQGPEFLTYFQNEAQLEKSRLLSDRFSAERPKGSFSTLEIQRTEQGDSAMYLCASSSPSSGMDEKLFFGSGTQLSVL.

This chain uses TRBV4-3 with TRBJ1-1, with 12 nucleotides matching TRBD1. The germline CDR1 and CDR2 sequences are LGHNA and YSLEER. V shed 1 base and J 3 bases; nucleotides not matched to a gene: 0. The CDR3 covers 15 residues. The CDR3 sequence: CASSQGDRGHTEAFF. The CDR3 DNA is TGCGCCAGCAGCCAAGGGGACAGGGGGCACACTGAAGCTTTCTTT.

Written as DNA, the CDR3 is TGTGCCAGCAGTCCACTTACAGGGGGCCATCAGCCCCAGCATTTT. It translates to CASSPLTGGHQPQHF. The chain joins TRBV6-5 to TRBJ1-5, with 9 bases aligning to TRBD1. This CDR3 has 15 residues. Per germline, CDR1 MNHEY and CDR2 SVGAGI. Trimming removed 5 bases from V and 5 bases from J; junction bases left unmatched: 7.